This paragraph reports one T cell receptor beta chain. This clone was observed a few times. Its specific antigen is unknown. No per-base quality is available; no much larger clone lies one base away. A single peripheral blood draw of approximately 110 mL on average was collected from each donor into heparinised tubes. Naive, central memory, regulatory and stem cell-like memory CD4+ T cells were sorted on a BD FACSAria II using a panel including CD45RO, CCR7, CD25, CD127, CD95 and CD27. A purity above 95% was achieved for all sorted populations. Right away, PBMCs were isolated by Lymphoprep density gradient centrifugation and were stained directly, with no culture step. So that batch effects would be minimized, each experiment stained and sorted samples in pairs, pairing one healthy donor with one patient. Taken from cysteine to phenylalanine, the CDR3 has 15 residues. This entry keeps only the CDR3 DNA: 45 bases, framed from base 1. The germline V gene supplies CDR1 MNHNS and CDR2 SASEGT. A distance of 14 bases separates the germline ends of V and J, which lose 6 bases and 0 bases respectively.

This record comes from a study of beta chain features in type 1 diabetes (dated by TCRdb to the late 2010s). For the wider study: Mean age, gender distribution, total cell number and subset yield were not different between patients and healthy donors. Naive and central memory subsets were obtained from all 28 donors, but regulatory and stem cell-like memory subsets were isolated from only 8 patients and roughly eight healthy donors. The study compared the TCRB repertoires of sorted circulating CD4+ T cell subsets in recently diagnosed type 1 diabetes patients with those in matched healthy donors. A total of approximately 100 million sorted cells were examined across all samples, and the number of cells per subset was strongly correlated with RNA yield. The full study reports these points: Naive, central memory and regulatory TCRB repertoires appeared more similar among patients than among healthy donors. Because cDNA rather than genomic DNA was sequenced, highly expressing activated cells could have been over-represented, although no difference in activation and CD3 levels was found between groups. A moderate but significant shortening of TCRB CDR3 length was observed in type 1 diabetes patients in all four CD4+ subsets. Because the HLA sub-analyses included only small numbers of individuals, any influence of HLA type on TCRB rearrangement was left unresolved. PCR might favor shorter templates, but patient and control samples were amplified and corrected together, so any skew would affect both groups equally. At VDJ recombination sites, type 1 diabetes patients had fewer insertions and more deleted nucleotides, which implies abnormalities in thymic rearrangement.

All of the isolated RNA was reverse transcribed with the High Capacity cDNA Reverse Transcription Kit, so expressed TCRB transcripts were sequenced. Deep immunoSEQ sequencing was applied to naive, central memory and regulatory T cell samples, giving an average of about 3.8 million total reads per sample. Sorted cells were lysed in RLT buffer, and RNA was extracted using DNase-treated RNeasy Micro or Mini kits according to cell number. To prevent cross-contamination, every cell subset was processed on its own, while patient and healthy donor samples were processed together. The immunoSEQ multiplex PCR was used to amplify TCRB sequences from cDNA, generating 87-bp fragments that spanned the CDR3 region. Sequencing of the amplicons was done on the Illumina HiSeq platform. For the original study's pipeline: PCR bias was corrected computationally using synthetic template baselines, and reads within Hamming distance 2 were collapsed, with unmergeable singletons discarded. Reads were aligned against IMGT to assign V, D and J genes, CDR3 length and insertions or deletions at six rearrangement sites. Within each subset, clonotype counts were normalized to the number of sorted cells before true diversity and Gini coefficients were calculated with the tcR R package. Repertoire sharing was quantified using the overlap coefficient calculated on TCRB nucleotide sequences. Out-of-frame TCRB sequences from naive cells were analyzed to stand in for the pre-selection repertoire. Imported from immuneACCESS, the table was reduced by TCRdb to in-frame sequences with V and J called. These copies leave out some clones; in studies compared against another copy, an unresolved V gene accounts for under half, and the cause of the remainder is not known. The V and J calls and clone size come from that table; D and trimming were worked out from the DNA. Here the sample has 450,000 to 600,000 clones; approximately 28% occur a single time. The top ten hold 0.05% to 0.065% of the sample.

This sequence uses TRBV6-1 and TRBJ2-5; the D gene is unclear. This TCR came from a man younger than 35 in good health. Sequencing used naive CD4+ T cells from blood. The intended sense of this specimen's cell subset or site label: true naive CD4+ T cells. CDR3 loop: CASSAYQPYQETQYF. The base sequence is TGTGCCAGCAGCGCCTACCAGCCGTACCAAGAGACCCAGTACTTC.